One and the same sample provided the 27 T cell receptor beta chains below, sequenced in a study of identical twins. TCRdb recomputed calls from the 5' RACE reads with MiXCR, one row per CDR3 protein. Among 700,000 or so distinct CDR3 sequences listed, approximately 9% were seen once. The same specimen was also included in a second study, on yellow fever vaccine responses in identical twins.

The sequenced sample consisted of PBMCs. The receptors come from a woman between 18 and 30 years old in good health.

This clonotype was seen many times. The rearrangement uses TRBV5-1 and TRBJ1-1; D is unresolved. The V gene lost 5 bases and the J gene lost 8 bases, with 10 bases spanning the gap. This CDR3 is 11 amino acids long. Per germline, CDR1 SGHRS and CDR2 YFSETQ. CDR3 in DNA: TGCGCCAGCAGTATTTCGGGCGAAGCTTTCTTT. Its protein product is CASSISGEAFF.

This clonotype has just a few counts. In DNA, the CDR3 is TGTGCCAGCAGCCAAGATATTCGGGGGTTCTCCTACGAGCAGTACTTC. Translated, it gives CASSQDIRGFSYEQYF. The V and J genes are TRBV3-1 and TRBJ2-7, with D possibly TRBD2 on 6 matching bases. In germline, CDR1 is LGHDT, CDR2 YNNKEL (reference sequence). Trimming took off 0 bases at V and 0 bases at J, with 12 bases between the two ends. The CDR3 length is 16 residues.

This clonotype came up a few times. CDR3 sequence (DNA): TGTGCCAGCAGCTTTTCGAGCAATCCTAGCACAGATACGCAGTATTTT. It translates to CASSFSSNPSTDTQYF. The chain recombines TRBV7-9 with TRBJ2-3; D unclear. Germline values: CDR1 SEHNR, CDR2 FQNEAQ (reference sequence). The CDR3 totals 16 residues. Trimming took off 3 bases at V and 0 bases at J, with 13 bases between the two ends.

The chain recombines TRBV14 with TRBJ2-1; D remains unclear. Trimming shortened V by 0 bases and J by 5 bases, and 8 bases separated the two germline ends. The CDR3 is 14 residues long. Germline V CDR1 and CDR2: SGHDN, FVKESK. The chain's CDR3 is CASSQDGADNEQFF. Here the CDR3 DNA reads TGTGCCAGCAGCCAAGACGGAGCAGACAATGAGCAGTTCTTC.

The gene calls are TRBV12-3 or TRBV12-4 and TRBJ2-7; D is perhaps TRBD1 or TRBD2 (5 bases each). Trimming took 3 bases from V and 6 from J, leaving 15 bases between them. The length of the CDR3 is 14 residues. The CDR3 protein is CASSFAREQGEQYF. Written as DNA, the CDR3 is TGTGCCAGCAGTTTTGCCAGGGAGCAAGGCGAGCAGTACTTC.

This clonotype was observed at least ten times. The gene calls are TRBV29-1 and TRBJ2-3; D is ambiguous. From germline, CDR1 is SQVTM and CDR2 ANQGSEA. The V and J ends lost 5 bases and 2 bases respectively, with 11 bases between them. The CDR3 spans 13 residues. The CDR3 here is CSVRGRLTDTQYF. CDR3 DNA: TGCAGCGTTCGCGGTCGACTCACAGATACGCAGTATTTT.

This clonotype was counted many times. The chain is built from TRBV9 and TRBJ2-3; D possibly uses TRBD1 or TRBD2 (5 bases each). The CDR3 covers 13 residues. In germline, CDR1 is SGDLS, CDR2 YYNGEE. Trimming shortened V by 4 bases and J by 3 bases, and 9 bases separated the two germline ends. The chain's CDR3 is CASSSWGTDTQYF. The CDR3 coding sequence is TGTGCCAGCAGCTCGTGGGGGACAGATACGCAGTATTTT.

This clonotype came up many times. This chain connects TRBV20-1 to TRBJ2-7; 7 nucleotides align to TRBD1. The CDR3 runs 14 residues. Germline CDR1 DFQATT, CDR2 SNEGSKA (reference sequence). After removal of 0 bases from V and 2 bases from J, the junction contained 4 bases not matched to a gene. The CDR3 bases are TGCAGTGCTAGAGAACAGGGGACGACCTACGAGCAGTACTTC. Translated, it gives CSAREQGTTYEQYF.

This clonotype was detected a few times. The chain employs TRBV20-1 and TRBJ2-5, with D perhaps TRBD2 (6 bases). This CDR3 spans 14 amino acids. Germline V gene sequence: CDR1 DFQATT, CDR2 SNEGSKA (reference sequence). Trimming took off 5 bases at V and 1 base at J, with 14 bases between the two ends. CDR3 sequence reads: CSARPGELQETQYF. CDR3 in DNA: TGCAGTGCTCGGCCGGGAGAACTCCAAGAGACCCAGTACTTC.

The J gene is TRBJ2-1, the V gene TRBV20-1, with 9 bases identical to TRBD2. Unmatched junction bases numbered 13, after V lost 3 bases and J lost 1 base. The V gene's germline CDR1 is DFQATT and CDR2 SNEGSKA (reference sequence). The CDR3 is 18 residues long. The CDR3 DNA reads as TGCAGTGCTAGGATCTTGCGGGGGGGCCCCGGTTCCTACAATGAGCAGTTCTTC. It is translated as CSARILRGGPGSYNEQFF.

The rearrangement joins TRBV5-1 to TRBJ2-1; 11 bases are shared with TRBD1. This CDR3 spans 16 amino acids. CDR1 and CDR2 (germline): SGHRS, YFSETQ. Trimming removed 4 bases from V and 3 bases from J; junction bases left unmatched: 6. The DNA of the CDR3 is TGCGCCAGCAGCGCCCTCGGGACAGGGGGCTACAATGAGCAGTTCTTC. Translating gives CASSALGTGGYNEQFF.

This clonotype was detected ten times or more. The chain employs TRBV20-1 and TRBJ1-1; D uncertain. The length of the CDR3 is 15 residues. Trimming removed 0 bases from V and 0 bases from J, with 11 bases in between. Germline CDR1 is DFQATT and CDR2 is SNEGSKA (reference sequence). The DNA for the CDR3 is TGCAGTGCTAGAGATATTCAGCCCATGAACACTGAAGCTTTCTTT. Amino acid sequence: CSARDIQPMNTEAFF.

In this sample, this clonotype turned up many times. This sequence joins TRBV12-3 or TRBV12-4 and TRBJ2-2; 8 positions agree with TRBD1. Germline trimming cut 7 bases from V and 5 bases from J; bases unmatched to any gene: 12. The CDR3 has 16 residues. The CDR3 sequence: CASTTGQGAATGELFF. As DNA, the CDR3 is TGTGCCAGCACTACAGGACAGGGAGCCGCAACCGGGGAGCTGTTTTTT.

This clonotype was counted only a few times. Here the CDR3 reads CASCPWLGESTDTQYF. In DNA form, the CDR3 reads TGTGCCAGCTGTCCATGGTTGGGGGAGAGCACAGATACGCAGTATTTT. The chain is built from TRBV7-9 and TRBJ2-3; the D gene could be TRBD1 or TRBD2 (5 bases each). V was cut by 8 bases and J by 0 bases, with 18 bases left in between. From germline, CDR1 is SEHNR and CDR2 FQNEAQ (reference sequence). This CDR3 is 16 amino acids long.

This clonotype has only one observation. The chain couples TRBV7-8 to TRBJ2-7; possibly TRBD2 for D (6 bases). The length of the CDR3 is 14 residues. Germline V gives CDR1 SGHVS, CDR2 FQNEAQ. The ends were cut back, 5 bases at V and 4 bases at J, with 15 bases in the middle. In DNA, the CDR3 is TGTGCCAGCAGCGAGGAGGGGCGCGTATACGAGCAGTACTTC. Protein: CASSEEGRVYEQYF.

The sample holds a few counts of this clonotype. The chain joins TRBV4-1 to TRBJ2-1; a weak D match, TRBD2 (6 bases). CDR1 and CDR2 from the germline V gene are MGHRA and YSYEKL. V lost 1 base, J lost 9 bases, and 22 bases lay in between. This CDR3 spans 17 amino acids. The CDR3 bases are TGCGCCAGCAGCCAAGCCCTACGGGCAACTAGCTCGGGTGAGCAGTTCTTC. Translating it yields CASSQALRATSSGEQFF.

The sample holds many counts of this clonotype. This sequence joins TRBV12-3 or TRBV12-4 and TRBJ1-2; D gene uncertain. This CDR3 has 12 residues. The V and J ends lost 3 bases and 8 bases respectively, with 10 bases between them. The CDR3 sequence is CASSLGSEGYTF. In nucleotides, the CDR3 is TGTGCCAGCAGTTTGGGGTCGGAAGGCTACACCTTC.

The CDR3 region has the DNA TGTGCCAGCAGTTCCCTAGCGGGGGAATTTTACGAGCAGTACTTC. Its translation is CASSSLAGEFYEQYF. This chain uses TRBV6-2 or TRBV6-3 with TRBJ2-7, with 10 nucleotides matching TRBD2. The ends lost 4 bases at V and 4 bases at J; junction bases unmatched: 7. Germline assignment: CDR1 MNHEY and CDR2 SVGEGT. The CDR3 consists of 15 residues.

This clonotype has at least ten counts. V is TRBV7-2 and J is TRBJ2-2, with D possibly being TRBD2 (6 bases). The CDR3 has 15 residues. Germline-derived CDR1 and CDR2 are SGHTA and FQGNSA. V was clipped by 3 bases and J by 1 base, with 9 bases between them. The CDR3 spells CASSFLALNTGELFF. For the CDR3, the DNA is TGTGCCAGCAGCTTCCTAGCGTTGAACACCGGGGAGCTGTTTTTT.

This clonotype was observed at least ten times. The chain links TRBV20-1 to TRBJ1-2; TRBD1 matches 7 bases. The CDR3 length is 14 residues. The junction had 5 bases not matched to a gene; V was cut back by 4 bases and J by 0 bases. CDR1 and CDR2 from the germline V gene are DFQATT and SNEGSKA (reference sequence). The CDR3 loop is CSATPGQPNYGYTF. In nucleotides, the CDR3 is TGCAGTGCTACCCCGGGACAGCCTAACTATGGCTACACCTTC.

In this sample, this clonotype turned up many times. This chain uses TRBV29-1 with TRBJ2-1; TRBD2 might be the D (6 bases). CDR1 SQVTM and CDR2 ANQGSEA come from the germline V gene. V was cut by 6 bases and J by 3 bases, with 12 bases left in between. The CDR3 is 13 amino acids. The CDR3 protein is CSVSSDFYNEQFF. CDR3 nucleotide sequence: TGCAGCGTCTCTAGCGACTTCTACAATGAGCAGTTCTTC.

In this sample, this clonotype turned up a few times. The chain carries TRBV5-8 and TRBJ2-2; 11 bases align to TRBD1. Germline CDR1 and CDR2: SGHTS and YDEGEE. V lost 4 bases, J lost 5 bases, and 7 bases stayed unmatched. The CDR3 runs to 16 residues. In DNA, the CDR3 is TGTGCCAGCAGCCGCACCGGGACAGGGGGAACCGGGGAGCTGTTTTTT. Protein sequence: CASSRTGTGGTGELFF.

This clonotype occurred many times. In nucleotides, the CDR3 is TGCGCCAGCAGCCCCGGACACGATAATTCACCCCTCCACTTT. Its protein is CASSPGHDNSPLHF. This chain connects TRBV5-1 to TRBJ1-6; D may be TRBD1 (5 bases). The V end lost 4 bases, the J end lost 5 bases, and 10 bases lay between the germline ends. This CDR3 contains 14 residues. The germline V gene has CDR1 SGHRS and CDR2 YFSETQ.

The sample holds many counts of this clonotype. The V and J genes are TRBV12-3 or TRBV12-4 and TRBJ2-3, with no clear D. Trimming removed 5 bases at V and 1 base at J, with 16 bases between. The CDR3 runs to 16 residues. The CDR3 sequence: CASSPPGAPGTDTQYF. The CDR3 DNA follows: TGTGCCAGCAGTCCTCCGGGCGCTCCGGGCACAGATACGCAGTATTTT.

The V call is TRBV7-9, the J call TRBJ2-1, with TRBD2 matching 9 bases. Per the germline V gene, CDR1 is SEHNR and CDR2 is FQNEAQ (reference sequence). CDR3 size: 16 residues. Trimming removed 2 bases from V and 9 bases from J; junction bases left unmatched: 11. For the CDR3, the DNA is TGTGCCAGCAGCTTAAACGCGGGGGGGCATGTTACTGAGCAGTTCTTC. Its protein product is CASSLNAGGHVTEQFF.

The V gene is TRBV28, the J gene TRBJ2-2; 7 nucleotides line up with TRBD2. V shed 3 bases, J shed 7 bases, and the junction held 5 bases outside the gene matches. Germline V lookup: CDR1 MDHEN, CDR2 SYDVKM. The CDR3 is 14 residues long. In DNA form, the CDR3 reads TGTGCCAGCAGTTTTTCGGGGGGTCACGGGGAGCTGTTTTTT. Translating gives CASSFSGGHGELFF.

The chain carries TRBV7-2 and TRBJ1-3; maybe TRBD1 (5 bases). V lost 5 bases to trimming and J lost 8 bases, with 16 bases between them. The germline CDR1 and CDR2 sequences are SGHTA and FQGNSA. The CDR3 spans 14 residues. CDR3 amino acids: CASSQGLDIYTIYF. The DNA for the CDR3 is TGTGCCAGCAGCCAGGGACTGGACATCTACACCATATATTTT. The entire variable domain, with the rest obtained from reference TRBV7-2 and TRBJ1-3, is as follows: GAGVSQSPSNKVTEKGKDVELRCDPISGHTALYWYRQSLGQGLEFLIYFQGNSAPDKSGLPSDRFSAERTGGSVSTLTIQRTQQEDSAVYLCASSQGLDIYTIYFGEGSWLTVV.